The 19 T cell receptor beta chains given below trace back to one sample, sequenced in a study of long-term antiretroviral therapy in people with HIV. Version v3.0 of the immunoSEQ assay was performed at survey level. Libraries were prepared by immunoSEQ multiplex PCR; TCRdb keeps only in-frame clonotypes and omits some of them. The table includes more than 5,500 clones, roughly three quarters detected once. Specimen: unsorted PBMCs, collected 1.1 years after starting antiretroviral therapy. The receptors come from a man aged 40-55 years with HIV.

This chain connects TRBV7-6 to TRBJ2-2; 8 bases match TRBD2. The ends lost 1 base at V and 0 bases at J; junction bases unmatched: 4. The CDR3 spans 17 residues. In germline, CDR1 is SGHVS, CDR2 FNYEAQ. The CDR3 region is CASSLDGGAANTGELFF. The DNA of the CDR3 is TGTGCCAGCAGCTTAGACGGGGGGGCCGCGAACACCGGGGAGCTGTTTTTT.

V usage is TRBV4-1 and J usage is TRBJ1-5; D is unresolved. CDR3 size: 15 residues. The germline CDR1 and CDR2 sequences are MGHRA and YSYEKL. Trimming left V 1 base short and J 9 bases short, with 16 bases between. The CDR3 nucleotides are TGCGCCAGCAGCCAAGGTCTTGGGGTAGAAAGGCCCCAGCATTTT. Its protein product is CASSQGLGVERPQHF.

V and J are TRBV11-3 and TRBJ2-2; the match to TRBD1 covers 7 bases. The CDR3 loop spans 16 amino acids. The V segment lost 4 bases and the J segment 1 base; nucleotides outside the gene matches: 6. The germline V gene encodes CDR1 SGHNT and CDR2 YENEEA. The CDR3 loop reads CASSSQTGKNTGELFF. The DNA of the CDR3 is TGTGCCAGCAGCTCCCAGACAGGGAAGAACACCGGGGAGCTGTTTTTT.

This chain connects TRBV14 to TRBJ1-2, with a weak D call TRBD1 (6 bases). The V gene's germline CDR1 is SGHDN and CDR2 FVKESK. Between the trimmed V and J ends, which lost 1 base and 4 bases, there was a span of 13 bases. The CDR3 totals 15 residues. The CDR3 is CASSQAPGGGYGYTF. For the CDR3, the DNA is TGTGCCAGCAGCCAAGCCCCAGGAGGGGGCTATGGCTACACCTTC.

The chain has TRBV6-5 and TRBJ2-7; TRBD1 aligns across 8 bases. Germline CDR1 and CDR2: MNHEY and SVGAGI. The CDR3 sequence is 15 residues long. Trimming at V came to 0 bases and at J to 5 bases, leaving 6 bases not matched to a gene. The CDR3 DNA is TGTGCCAGCAGTTACTCACGGACAGGGCCCCACGAGCAGTACTTC. Its translation: CASSYSRTGPHEQYF.

V gene TRBV4-1 combines with J gene TRBJ1-5; D is ambiguous. V lost 1 base and J 9 bases, leaving 10 bases between the germline ends. The CDR3 is made up of 13 amino acids. Germline CDR1 is MGHRA and CDR2 is YSYEKL. This CDR3 reads CASSQVPPWPQHF. The CDR3, as DNA: TGCGCCAGCAGCCAAGTTCCGCCGTGGCCCCAGCATTTT.

This chain joins TRBV5-1 and TRBJ1-2; TRBD1 matches 7 bases. The germline CDR1 and CDR2 sequences are SGHRS and YFSETQ. The CDR3 consists of 12 residues. The junction had 1 base not matched to a gene; V was cut back by 2 bases and J by 6 bases. The CDR3 here is CASSFGTDGYTF. The CDR3 region has the DNA TGCGCCAGCAGCTTTGGGACAGATGGCTACACCTTC.

This chain joins TRBV25-1 and TRBJ2-3; no clear D. V shed 10 bases and J shed 8 bases, with 13 bases lying between them. This CDR3 has 11 amino acids. The germline gives CDR1 MGHDK, CDR2 SYGVNS. The CDR3 here is CATTGDGTQYF. The DNA of the CDR3 is TGTGCCACCACTGGGGATGGTACGCAGTATTTT.

V is TRBV14 and J is TRBJ2-3, with D unclear. V dropped 0 bases and J dropped 6 bases, with 7 bases sitting between them. This CDR3 spans 13 amino acids. Germline values: CDR1 SGHDN, CDR2 FVKESK. CDR3 DNA sequence: TGTGCCAGCAGCCAAGATAGGAAGGATACGCAGTATTTT. Its protein product is CASSQDRKDTQYF.

The V gene is TRBV19, the J gene TRBJ2-6; D ambiguous. The ends were cut back, 5 bases at V and 1 base at J, with 12 bases in the middle. CDR3 length equals 16 residues. Germline loops: CDR1 LNHDA, CDR2 SQIVND (reference sequence). This chain's CDR3 is CASSVTSGSGANVLTF. The DNA for the CDR3 is TGTGCCAGTAGTGTTACGTCAGGATCTGGGGCCAACGTCCTGACTTTC.

The V and J genes are TRBV19 and TRBJ1-2; D remains unclear. The germline gives CDR1 LNHDA, CDR2 SQIVND (reference sequence). CDR3 length: 13 residues. V was pared by 1 base and J by 6 bases, with 9 bases between. The CDR3 sequence is CASSIGRTDGYTF. As DNA, the CDR3 is TGTGCCAGTAGTATAGGCAGGACTGATGGCTACACCTTC. The entire variable domain, with the rest obtained from reference TRBV19 and TRBJ1-2, is as follows: DGGITQSPKYLFRKEGQNVTLSCEQNLNHDAMYWYRQDPGQGLRLIYYSQIVNDFQKGDIAEGYSVSREKKESFPLTVTSAQKNPTAFYLCASSIGRTDGYTFGSGTRLTVV.

The V gene is TRBV30, the J gene TRBJ1-1; the D gene is possibly TRBD1 (5 bases). Germline V lookup: CDR1 GTSNPN, CDR2 SVGIG (reference sequence). Trimming took 5 bases from V and 1 from J, leaving 8 bases between them. The CDR3 is made up of 12 amino acids. The CDR3 spells CAWDSGNTEAFF. The CDR3 coding sequence is TGTGCCTGGGACAGCGGGAACACTGAAGCTTTCTTT.

Only one count was recorded for this clone. The chain combines TRBV14 with TRBJ2-5; a possible D gene is TRBD1 (6 bases). The CDR3 length is 15 residues. Germline V lookup: CDR1 SGHDN, CDR2 FVKESK. The V end was cut by 2 bases, the J end by 1 base, with 11 bases between. CDR3: CASSQQGQRQETQYF. CDR3 DNA: TGTGCCAGCAGCCAACAGGGGCAGCGCCAAGAGACCCAGTACTTC.

The chain recombines TRBV5-1 with TRBJ2-7; no firm D call. The V and J ends lost 3 bases and 0 bases respectively, with 7 bases between them. The CDR3 extends over 13 amino acids. Germline-derived CDR1 and CDR2 are SGHRS and YFSETQ. The CDR3 here is CASSSVNSYEQYF. DNA of the CDR3: TGCGCCAGCAGCTCGGTGAACTCCTACGAGCAGTACTTC.

This clone has just one count. The CDR3, as DNA: TGTGCCAGCAGGGTTACAGGGCTGGATGGCTACACCTTC. Translated: CASRVTGLDGYTF. The chain uses TRBV6-5 and TRBJ1-2; TRBD1 might be the D (6 bases). Germline V gene lookup returns CDR1 MNHEY and CDR2 SVGAGI. Trimming took 6 bases from V and 6 from J, leaving 14 bases between them. The CDR3 runs 13 residues.

The genes are TRBV27 and TRBJ1-1; D is unclear. The CDR3 spans 14 residues. Per germline, CDR1 MNHEY and CDR2 SMNVEV (reference sequence). Trimming stripped 5 bases from V and 0 bases from J, with 10 bases between. The CDR3 loop reads CASSGISMNTEAFF. The CDR3 nucleotides read TGTGCCAGCAGTGGAATTTCCATGAACACTGAAGCTTTCTTT.

This chain joins TRBV2 and TRBJ2-5; D is unresolved. The CDR3 runs 12 residues. V was shortened by 6 bases and J by 5 bases, with 10 bases between the two germline ends. Germline V gene lookup returns CDR1 SNHLY and CDR2 FYNNEI. The CDR3 here is CASSRAQETQYF. In DNA form, the CDR3 reads TGTGCCAGCAGCCGGGCACAGGAGACCCAGTACTTC.

The rearrangement joins TRBV10-3 to TRBJ1-4; 10 bases fit TRBD1. This CDR3 spans 16 amino acids. Germline lookup yields CDR1 ENHRY and CDR2 SYGVKD. Losses at the gene ends were 2 bases for V and 6 bases for J; bases not matched to a gene: 6. The CDR3 region has the DNA TGTGCCATCAGTGAGGAACCGGGACAGGGGTATGAAAAACTGTTTTTT. As protein: CAISEEPGQGYEKLFF.

This clone turned up a few times. This chain connects TRBV2 to TRBJ1-6; 9 bases map to TRBD1. The CDR3 loop spans 14 amino acids. Germline lookup yields CDR1 SNHLY and CDR2 FYNNEI. The V gene end was trimmed by 6 bases and the J gene end by 10 bases; junction bases not matched to a gene: 7. CDR3 sequence (DNA): TGTGCCAGCAGCAGGACAGGGGATCTGTCACCCCTCCACTTT. This encodes CASSRTGDLSPLHF.